Sequencing of this T cell receptor beta chain was carried out in a study of tumor and adjacent non-tumor tissue in lung cancer. Study background: Stage I to III disease affected 9 to 10 men and about 5 women aged about 30 to 85. Approximately 4 million productive TCRbeta reads were obtained per sample on average.

No cell sorting was done before RNA was extracted from the tissue. The normal lung tissue was taken more than 3 cm from the tumor edge. The germline CDR1 and CDR2 sequences are SQVTM and ANQGSEA. The CDR3 runs to 14 residues. Remarks on this clonotype: The germline gene is not matched at one end of the junction; a read error may be the cause.

The library came from three nested PCR rounds adapted from ARM-PCR protocols. TCRdb analysed the multiplex PCR reads with MiXCR anew, one entry per CDR3 protein. The sample consists of 80,000 to 100,000 distinct CDR3 sequences, about 80% of them appearing once. The sequence was collected from a man between 60 and 75 years old with small cell lung cancer. Sequenced: distant non-tumor lung tissue. The chain combines TRBV29-1 with TRBJ1-2, with TRBD1 identical over 9 bases. The CDR3 sequence is CNVATGGLGYGYTF. The CDR3 DNA sequence: TGCAACGTTGCGACAGGGGGATTAGGCTATGGTTACACCTTC. The whole variable domain, filled in from reference TRBV29-1 and TRBJ1-2, reads SAVISQKPSRDICQRGTSLTIQCQVDSQVTMMFWYRQQPGQSLTLIATANQGSEATYESGFVIDKFPISRPNLTFSTLTVSNMSPEDSSIYLCNVATGGLGYGYTFGSGTRLTVV.